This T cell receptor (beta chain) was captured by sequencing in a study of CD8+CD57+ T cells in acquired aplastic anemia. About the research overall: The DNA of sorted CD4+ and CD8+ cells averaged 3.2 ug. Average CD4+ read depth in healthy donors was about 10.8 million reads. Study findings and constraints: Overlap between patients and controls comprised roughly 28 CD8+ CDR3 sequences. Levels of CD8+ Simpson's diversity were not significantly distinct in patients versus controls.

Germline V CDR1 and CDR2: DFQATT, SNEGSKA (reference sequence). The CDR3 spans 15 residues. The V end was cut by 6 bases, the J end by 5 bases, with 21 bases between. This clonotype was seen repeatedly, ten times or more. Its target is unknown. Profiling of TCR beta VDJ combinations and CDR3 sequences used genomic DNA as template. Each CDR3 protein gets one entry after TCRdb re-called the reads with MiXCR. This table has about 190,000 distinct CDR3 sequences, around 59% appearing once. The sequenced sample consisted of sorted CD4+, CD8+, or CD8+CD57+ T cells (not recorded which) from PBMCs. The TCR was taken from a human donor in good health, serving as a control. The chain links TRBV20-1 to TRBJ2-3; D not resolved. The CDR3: CSAAPAGRLGDTQYF. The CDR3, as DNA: TGCAGTGCAGCCCCGGCAGGCCGACTTGGAGATACGCAGTATTTT.